This T cell receptor beta chain was recorded in a study of identical twins (dated by TCRdb to the mid-2010s). Background for the entire study: To test whether fetal clonotypes persist, the study used deep sequencing on TCR alpha and beta repertoires from monozygotic twins, unrelated adults of various ages, and cord blood. To rule out contamination, replicate twin experiments were performed at different times with different library preparation protocols. What the research found in general, with its limitations: Because the same donors could not be followed over many years, conclusions were based on cross-sectional statistical analysis. Fewer insertions were carried by abundant cord blood beta clonotypes; a weaker similar trend was observed in young adult naive repertoires, while no such trend was observed in memory repertoires. Invariant T cells such as MAIT and iNKT could partly confound zero-insertion analyses, though diverse VJ usage argued against this for most clonotypes. Compared with coincidental sharing between unrelated individuals, an excess of low generation-probability sequences was observed among out-of-frame TCR alpha sequences shared between twins. The excess sharing between twins in beta out-of-frame sequences was weaker because fewer shared sequences reduced the signal-to-noise ratio. In monozygotic twins, recombination models systematically underestimated out-of-frame TCR alpha sharing, but the models matched the sharing seen between unrelated individuals.

This clonotype was counted only a few times. What antigen it recognizes has not been identified. Base qualities are not provided; no much larger clone lies one nucleotide away. Library prep was done by 5' RACE. Sequencing instrument: Illumina HiSeq 2000. A universal primer binding site was introduced by template switching, and a unique molecular identifier was present in the final cDNA, enabling accurate counting of TCR cDNA molecules. First-strand cDNA for TCR alpha and beta chains was synthesized from specific primers in the conserved constant-segment region. Each cDNA library was double barcoded, with a SMART-Mk sample barcode plus Illumina barcodes, to control for contamination. TruSeq adapter sequences and Illumina sample barcodes were added in two successive PCR steps. Sequencing of the TCR alpha and beta cDNA libraries was done on the Illumina HiSeq platform using custom primers. For the original study's pipeline: Unique molecular identifiers were extracted from raw reads with MiGEC, and CDR3 positions were determined with MiXCR. Recombination models were inferred per individual with the repgenHMM and IGoR tools using an EM algorithm. The analysis of shared clonotypes was done with the tcR package in R, with sharing normalized by the product of cloneset sizes. To study raw recombination without the effects of thymic and clonal selection, out-of-frame nonproductive sequences were analyzed. In TCRdb, the public reads were trimmed at Q25 with fastp and aligned with MiXCR, with productive beta chains retained. CDR3 protein sequences are deduplicated, and each keeps its most common genes and DNA. The V and J calls shown here were made by TCRdb, not taken from the authors' results. Counted in this sample were more than 400,000 distinct CDR3 sequences; roughly 15% of them appeared once. About 0.47% of the sample is held by the ten biggest clonotypes.

Every donor was a healthy Caucasian. The twin cohort comprised three pairs of female monozygotic twins, all aged roughly 18 to 30 years. Positive isolation kits from Invitrogen were used to isolate CD4+ and CD8+ T cell populations. CDR1 DFQATT and CDR2 SNEGSKA were looked up in the germline V gene (reference sequence). V and J are trimmed by 6 bases and 3 bases, and the gene matches miss 9 bases of the junction. From the cysteine up to the phenylalanine, the CDR3 has a length of 16 residues. The kept DNA is CDR3 alone, 48 bases in frame from the first base. The same specimen was also included in a second study, on yellow fever vaccine responses in identical twins. The second publication reports: According to the authors, the vaccine-induced T cell response in identical twins seemed to be partly convergent and partly specific to each individual. In the study, vaccine-responding T cell clones were precisely tracked in identical twins.

Recombination linked TRBV20-1 to TRBJ2-2, and TRBD2 matches 11 of the central bases. Sequenced: CD4+ T cells sorted from blood. This TCR was recovered from a woman between 18 and 29 years old in good health. CDR3 region: CSAPPSGRMDTGELFF. The nucleotides read TGCAGTGCCCCCCCTAGCGGGAGGATGGACACCGGGGAGCTGTTTTTT.